Below are 26 T cell receptor beta chains sequenced from a single sample in a study of blood T cell repertoires in COVID-19. Profiling relied on immunoSEQ multiplex PCR, and the TCRdb table lists in-frame clones only, not all of them. Of approximately 320,000 clones listed, about nine tenths are singletons. The sequencing sample was made of PBMCs or T cells enriched from blood (not recorded which). The receptors shown here come from a woman aged 18-29 years who had recovered from COVID-19.

The gene calls are TRBV6-2 or TRBV6-3 and TRBJ2-5; tentative D call: TRBD1 (5 bases). V lost 0 bases and J 1 base, leaving 9 bases between the germline ends. Germline V gene sequence: CDR1 MNHEY, CDR2 SVGEGT. This CDR3 has 15 residues. CDR3 sequence (DNA): TGTGCCAGCAGTTACTCGCTCAGGGTCCAAGAGACCCAGTACTTC. Translating it yields CASSYSLRVQETQYF.

The chain links TRBV5-1 to TRBJ2-7; TRBD1 agrees at 10 bases. V lost 0 bases and J lost 7; bases outside the gene matches: 4. The CDR3 loop spans 14 amino acids. Germline V lookup: CDR1 SGHRS, CDR2 YFSETQ. The CDR3 protein is CASSLGQGAEEQYF. CDR3 DNA: TGCGCCAGCAGCTTGGGACAGGGGGCTGAAGAGCAGTACTTC.

The chain carries TRBV11-2 and TRBJ1-1; perhaps TRBD1 as D (6 bases). Germline V gene sequence: CDR1 SGHAT, CDR2 FQNNGV. V was cut by 8 bases and J by 0 bases, with 19 bases left in between. CDR3 length: 16 residues. DNA for the CDR3: TGTGCCAGCCGGACAGATCCACTACTAATGAACACTGAAGCTTTCTTT. Its protein product is CASRTDPLLMNTEAFF.

The J gene is TRBJ1-3, the V gene TRBV30, with D perhaps matching TRBD1 (5 bases). CDR3 size: 14 residues. CDR1 GTSNPN and CDR2 SVGIG come from the germline V gene (reference sequence). V lost 3 bases and J lost 2, with 11 bases in between. The chain's CDR3 is CAWSAGGTGNTIYF. CDR3 in DNA: TGTGCCTGGAGCGCCGGGGGAACTGGAAACACCATATATTTT.

The rearrangement uses TRBV5-8 and TRBJ1-6; unclear D gene. Germline loops: CDR1 SGHTS, CDR2 YDEGEE. V lost 0 bases and J lost 4, with 11 bases in between. The CDR3 is 16 residues long. The CDR3, as DNA: TGTGCCAGCAGCTTGGAAGGCAGACTTTATAATTCACCCCTCCACTTT. Protein sequence: CASSLEGRLYNSPLHF.

The J gene is TRBJ2-1, the V gene TRBV27, with TRBD2 matching over 7 bases. Trimming at V came to 4 bases and at J to 3 bases, leaving 9 bases not matched to a gene. Germline assignment: CDR1 MNHEY and CDR2 SMNVEV (reference sequence). CDR3 length: 16 residues. CDR3 residues: CASSSPAAGIYNEQFF. Here the CDR3 DNA reads TGTGCCAGCAGTTCCCCCGCAGCGGGAATCTACAATGAGCAGTTCTTC.

In this sample, this clone turned up many times. V and J are TRBV4-3 and TRBJ2-7, with 7 bases identical to TRBD2. Trimming at V came to 1 base and at J to 0 bases, leaving 3 bases not matched to a gene. The V gene's germline CDR1 is LGHNA and CDR2 YSLEER. The CDR3 has 15 residues. CDR3 in DNA: TGCGCCAGCAGCCAAGGGGGCGGGAGCTCCTACGAGCAGTACTTC. The encoded protein is CASSQGGGSSYEQYF.

V and J are TRBV7-6 and TRBJ1-5, with D uncertain. The CDR3 has 13 amino acids. Germline V gene sequence: CDR1 SGHVS, CDR2 FNYEAQ. Trimming shortened V by 8 bases and J by 1 base, and 9 bases separated the two germline ends. This CDR3 is CASSRGSNQPQHF. The CDR3 nucleotides read TGTGCCAGCTCCCGAGGGAGCAATCAGCCCCAGCATTTT.

The chain is built from TRBV11-2 and TRBJ1-6; 9 positions match TRBD1. The J segment lost 6 bases and the V segment lost 8 bases, leaving 2 bases of the junction unmatched. There are 13 residues in the CDR3. The V gene's germline CDR1 is SGHAT and CDR2 FQNNGV. CDR3 nucleotide sequence: TGTGCCAGCGGGACAGGGTTTAATTCACCCCTCCACTTT. This sequence encodes CASGTGFNSPLHF. The full variable domain, its missing parts supplied by reference TRBV11-2 and TRBJ1-6, is EAGVAQSPRYKIIEKRQSVAFWCNPISGHATLYWYQQILGQGPKLLIQFQNNGVVDDSQLPKDRFSAERLKGVDSTLKIQPAKLEDSAVYLCASGTGFNSPLHFGNGTRLTVT.

The chain employs TRBV5-6 and TRBJ1-4, with D possibly matching TRBD1 (5 bases). Per germline, CDR1 SGHDT and CDR2 YYEEEE. This CDR3 contains 15 residues. Trimming left V 2 bases short and J 8 bases short, with 16 bases between. As DNA, the CDR3 is TGTGCCAGCAGCTTTTTCGGCAGGGAGGCGGAAAAACTGTTTTTT. It codes for CASSFFGREAEKLFF.

The chain employs TRBV7-3 and TRBJ1-1, with a weak D call TRBD1 (6 bases). V lost 3 bases, J lost 8 bases, and 13 bases lay in between. Germline V gene lookup returns CDR1 SGHTA and CDR2 FQGTGA. The CDR3 has 13 residues. The CDR3 loop reads CASSFGQGLEAFF. The CDR3 region has the DNA TGTGCCAGCAGCTTTGGTCAGGGGCTAGAAGCTTTCTTT.

The chain joins TRBV28 to TRBJ2-3; D remains unclear. The V end lost 5 bases, the J end lost 0 bases, and 12 bases lay between the germline ends. Germline CDR1 MDHEN, CDR2 SYDVKM. The CDR3 loop spans 15 amino acids. CDR3 sequence: CASSLPARSTDTQYF. The CDR3 region has the DNA TGTGCCAGCAGTCTGCCAGCGCGGAGCACAGATACGCAGTATTTT.

The V gene is TRBV27, the J gene TRBJ1-2; D uncertain. The CDR3 covers 14 residues. Germline-derived CDR1 and CDR2 are MNHEY and SMNVEV (reference sequence). Trimming stripped 6 bases from V and 1 base from J, with 12 bases between. DNA of the CDR3: TGTGCCAGCAGACCCTTACAGAGTAACTATGGCTACACCTTC. It translates to CASRPLQSNYGYTF.

The chain carries TRBV5-4 and TRBJ2-6, with 7 nucleotides matching TRBD1. CDR1 and CDR2 from the germline V gene are SGHNT and YYREEE (reference sequence). V shed 3 bases, J shed 1 base, and the junction held 7 bases outside the gene matches. The CDR3 is 17 residues long. The CDR3 DNA is TGTGCCAGCAGCTCTGGGACAGCGCCTTCTGGGGCCAACGTCCTGACTTTC. Translating gives CASSSGTAPSGANVLTF.

The V and J genes are TRBV28 and TRBJ2-4; D might be TRBD2 (6 bases). Germline CDR1 and CDR2: MDHEN and SYDVKM. With 5 bases removed from V and 7 bases from J, the gap between germline ends came to 15 bases. The CDR3 has 14 amino acids. The CDR3 DNA follows: TGTGCCAGCAGTCCGACGGACTACGACAACATTCAGTACTTC. Translation gives CASSPTDYDNIQYF.

The V call is TRBV9, the J call TRBJ2-3; TRBD2 aligns across 14 bases. The CDR3 is 17 residues long. The V segment lost 3 bases and the J segment 8 bases; nucleotides outside the gene matches: 11. Germline V CDR1 and CDR2: SGDLS, YYNGEE. CDR3 coding DNA: TGTGCCAGCAGCGAGAGGGGGACTAGCGGGAGTAGGGGTACGCAGTATTTT. Protein: CASSERGTSGSRGTQYF.

The rearrangement joins TRBV6-1 to TRBJ1-2, with D maybe TRBD1 (6 bases). Trimming left V 3 bases short and J 1 base short, with 12 bases between. This CDR3 has 15 residues. Looked up from germline, CDR1 is MNHNS and CDR2 is SASEGT. The CDR3 spells CASSEFEGDNYGYTF. The CDR3 DNA reads as TGTGCCAGCAGTGAGTTCGAGGGGGATAACTATGGCTACACCTTC.

CDR3 coding DNA: TGTGCCAGCAGCTTAGGAGGGATGAACACTGAAGCTTTCTTT. It is translated as CASSLGGMNTEAFF. The chain links TRBV7-9 to TRBJ1-1; the D is unclear. Germline CDR1 is SEHNR and CDR2 is FQNEAQ (reference sequence). Trimming cost V 1 base and J 0 bases, with 6 bases left between them. The CDR3 covers 14 residues.

In this sample, this clone turned up a few times. The rearrangement joins TRBV25-1 to TRBJ1-4; 9 bases map to TRBD1. With V trimmed by 1 base and J by 10 bases, 4 bases remained unmatched. Germline V gene data show CDR1 as MGHDK and CDR2 as SYGVNS. This CDR3 has 14 amino acids. The CDR3 region is CASSESGDRAKLFF. For the CDR3, the DNA is TGTGCCAGCAGTGAATCTGGGGACAGGGCAAAACTGTTTTTT.

CDR3 residues: CASSLSNRFYGYTF. The CDR3 bases are TGTGCCAGCAGTTTATCCAACAGATTCTATGGCTACACCTTC. The chain links TRBV28 to TRBJ1-2; D is unresolved. The CDR3 consists of 14 residues. V shed 1 base and J shed 4 bases, with 10 bases lying between them. Germline V gene sequence: CDR1 MDHEN, CDR2 SYDVKM.

The V gene is TRBV2, the J gene TRBJ1-2, with D possibly being TRBD1 (5 bases). The CDR3 is made up of 15 amino acids. V lost 2 bases, J lost 8 bases, and 18 bases lay in between. The germline V gene encodes CDR1 SNHLY and CDR2 FYNNEI. The CDR3 spells CASSEWGSQGEGYTF. In nucleotides, the CDR3 is TGTGCCAGCAGTGAATGGGGAAGCCAGGGTGAGGGCTACACCTTC.

This chain connects TRBV28 to TRBJ2-7, with 8 positions matching TRBD1. J lost 6 bases, V lost 1 base, and 5 bases had no gene match. Germline V gene data show CDR1 as MDHEN and CDR2 as SYDVKM. The CDR3 covers 14 residues. The CDR3 is CASSLSQGVGEQYF. In nucleotides, the CDR3 is TGTGCCAGCAGTTTATCACAGGGGGTCGGCGAGCAGTACTTC.

This rearrangement joins TRBV11-2 to TRBJ1-1; D may be TRBD1 (6 bases). Germline V gene sequence: CDR1 SGHAT, CDR2 FQNNGV. The CDR3 runs 16 residues. V was clipped by 3 bases and J by 4 bases, with 18 bases between them. The CDR3 protein is CASSFKSRGGGTEAFF. CDR3 nucleotide sequence: TGTGCCAGCAGCTTCAAATCGCGCGGGGGCGGCACTGAAGCTTTCTTT.

The J gene is TRBJ2-7, the V gene TRBV20-1, with no clear D. V shed 3 bases and J shed 3 bases, with 6 bases lying between them. CDR3 length equals 11 residues. Germline CDR1 and CDR2: DFQATT and SNEGSKA (reference sequence). This CDR3 is CSASSVYEQYF. The CDR3 DNA is TGCAGTGCTAGTTCTGTCTACGAGCAGTACTTC.

This chain links TRBV4-1 with TRBJ2-1, with D possibly TRBD1 on 5 matching bases. The CDR3 sequence is 15 residues long. Germline CDR1 is MGHRA and CDR2 is YSYEKL. Between the trimmed V and J ends, which lost 0 bases and 5 bases, there was a span of 11 bases. For the CDR3, the DNA is TGCGCCAGCAGCCAAGATTTTGACAGCCACAATGAGCAGTTCTTC. Amino acid sequence: CASSQDFDSHNEQFF.

The genes are TRBV29-1 and TRBJ2-3; weak D call: TRBD1 (5 bases). Germline V gene sequence: CDR1 SQVTM, CDR2 ANQGSEA. The CDR3 covers 14 residues. Between the trimmed V and J ends, which lost 5 bases and 1 base, there was a span of 13 bases. The CDR3 spells CSVRTILGTDTQYF. CDR3 sequence (DNA): TGCAGCGTTCGGACAATCCTTGGCACAGATACGCAGTATTTT.